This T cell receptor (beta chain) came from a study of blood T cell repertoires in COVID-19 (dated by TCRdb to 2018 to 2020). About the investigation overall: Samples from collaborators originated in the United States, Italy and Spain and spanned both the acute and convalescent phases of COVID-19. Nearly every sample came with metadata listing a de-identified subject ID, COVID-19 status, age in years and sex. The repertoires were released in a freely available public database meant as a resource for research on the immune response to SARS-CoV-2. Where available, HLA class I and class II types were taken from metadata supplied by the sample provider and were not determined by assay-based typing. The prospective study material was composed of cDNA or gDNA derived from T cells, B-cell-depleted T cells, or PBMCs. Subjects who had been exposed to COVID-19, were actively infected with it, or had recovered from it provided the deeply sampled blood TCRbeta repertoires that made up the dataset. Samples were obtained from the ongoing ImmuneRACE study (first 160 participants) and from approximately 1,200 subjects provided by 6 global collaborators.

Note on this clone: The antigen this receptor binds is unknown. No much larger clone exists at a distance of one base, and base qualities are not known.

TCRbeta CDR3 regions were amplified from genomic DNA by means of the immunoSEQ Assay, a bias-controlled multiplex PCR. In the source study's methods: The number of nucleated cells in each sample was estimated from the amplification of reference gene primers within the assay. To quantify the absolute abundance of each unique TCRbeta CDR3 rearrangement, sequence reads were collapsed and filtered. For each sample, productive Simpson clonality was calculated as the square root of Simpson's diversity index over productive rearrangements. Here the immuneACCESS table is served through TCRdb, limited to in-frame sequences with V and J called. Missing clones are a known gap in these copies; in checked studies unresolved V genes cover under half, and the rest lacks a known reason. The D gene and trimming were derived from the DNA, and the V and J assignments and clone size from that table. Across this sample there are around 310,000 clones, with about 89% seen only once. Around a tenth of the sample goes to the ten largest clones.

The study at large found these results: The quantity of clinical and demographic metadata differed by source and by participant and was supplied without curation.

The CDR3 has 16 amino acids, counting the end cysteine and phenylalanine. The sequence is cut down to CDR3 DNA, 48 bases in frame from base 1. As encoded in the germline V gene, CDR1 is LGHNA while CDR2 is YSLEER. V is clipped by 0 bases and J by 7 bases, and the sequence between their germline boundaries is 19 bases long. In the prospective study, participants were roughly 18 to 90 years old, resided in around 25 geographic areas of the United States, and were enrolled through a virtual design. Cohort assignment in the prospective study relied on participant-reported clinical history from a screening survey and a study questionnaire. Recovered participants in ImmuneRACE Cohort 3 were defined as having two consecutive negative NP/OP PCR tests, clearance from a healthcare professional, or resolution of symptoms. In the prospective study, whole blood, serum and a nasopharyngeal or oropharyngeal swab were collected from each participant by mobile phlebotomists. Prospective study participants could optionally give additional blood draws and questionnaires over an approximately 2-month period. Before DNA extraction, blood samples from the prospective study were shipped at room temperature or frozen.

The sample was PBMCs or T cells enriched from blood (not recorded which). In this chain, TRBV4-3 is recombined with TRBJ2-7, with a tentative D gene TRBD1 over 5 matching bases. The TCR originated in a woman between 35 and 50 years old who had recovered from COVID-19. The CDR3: CASSQDGASRTKEQYF. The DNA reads TGCGCCAGCAGCCAAGATGGGGCTAGTCGAACAAAGGAGCAGTACTTC.